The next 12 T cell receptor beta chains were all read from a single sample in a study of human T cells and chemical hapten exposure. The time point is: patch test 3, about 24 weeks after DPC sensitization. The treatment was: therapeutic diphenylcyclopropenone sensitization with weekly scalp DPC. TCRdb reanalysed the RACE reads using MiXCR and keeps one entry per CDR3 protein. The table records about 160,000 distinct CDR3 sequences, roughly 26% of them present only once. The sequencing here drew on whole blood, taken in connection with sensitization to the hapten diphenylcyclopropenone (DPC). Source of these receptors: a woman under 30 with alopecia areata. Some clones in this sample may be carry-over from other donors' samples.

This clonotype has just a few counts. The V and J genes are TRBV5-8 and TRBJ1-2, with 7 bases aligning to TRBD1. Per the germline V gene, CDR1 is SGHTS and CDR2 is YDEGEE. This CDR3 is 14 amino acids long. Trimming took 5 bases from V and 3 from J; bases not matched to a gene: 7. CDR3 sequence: CASSPDRADYGYTF. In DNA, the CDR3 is TGTGCCAGCAGTCCTGACAGGGCAGACTATGGCTACACCTTC.

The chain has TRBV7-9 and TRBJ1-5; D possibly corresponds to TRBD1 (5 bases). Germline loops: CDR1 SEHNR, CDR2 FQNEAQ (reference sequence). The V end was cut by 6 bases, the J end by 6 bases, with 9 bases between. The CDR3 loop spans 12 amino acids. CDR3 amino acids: CASSGGSQPQHF. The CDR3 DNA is TGTGCCAGCAGTGGGGGGAGTCAGCCCCAGCATTTT.

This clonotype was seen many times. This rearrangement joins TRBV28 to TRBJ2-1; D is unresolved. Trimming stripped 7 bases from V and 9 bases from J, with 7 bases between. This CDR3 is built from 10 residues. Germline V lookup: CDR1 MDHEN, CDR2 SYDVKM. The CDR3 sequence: CASNGREQFF. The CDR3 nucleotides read TGTGCCAGCAACGGGCGTGAGCAGTTCTTC. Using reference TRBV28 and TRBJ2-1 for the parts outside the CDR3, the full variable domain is DVKVTQSSRYLVKRTGEKVFLECVQDMDHENMFWYRQDPGLGLRLIYFSYDVKMKEKGDIPEGYSVSREKKERFSLILESASTNQTSMYLCASNGREQFFGPGTRLTVL.

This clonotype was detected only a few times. This CDR3 is CASRLLGTLNTEAFF. CDR3 sequence (DNA): TGTGCAAGTCGCTTATTGGGCACTTTGAACACTGAAGCTTTCTTT. This chain links TRBV12-2 with TRBJ1-1. TRBV12-2 is reported as a pseudogene. This CDR3 contains 15 residues.

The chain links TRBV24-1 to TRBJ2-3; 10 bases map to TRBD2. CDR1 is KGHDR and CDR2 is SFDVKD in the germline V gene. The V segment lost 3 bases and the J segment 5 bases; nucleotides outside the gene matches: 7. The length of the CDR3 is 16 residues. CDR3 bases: TGTGCCACCAGTGATCCTCTAGCGGGAGATTTAGATACGCAGTATTTT. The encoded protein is CATSDPLAGDLDTQYF.

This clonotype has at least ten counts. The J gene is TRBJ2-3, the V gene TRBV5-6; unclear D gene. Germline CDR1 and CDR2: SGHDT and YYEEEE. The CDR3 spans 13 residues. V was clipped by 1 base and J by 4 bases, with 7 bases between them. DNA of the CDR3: TGTGCCAGCAGCTTGTTCCAGCCAGATACGCAGTATTTT. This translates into CASSLFQPDTQYF.

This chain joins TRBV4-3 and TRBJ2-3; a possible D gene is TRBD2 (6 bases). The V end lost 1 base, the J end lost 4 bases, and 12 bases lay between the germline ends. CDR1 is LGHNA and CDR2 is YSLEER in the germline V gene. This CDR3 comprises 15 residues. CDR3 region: CASSQGVGGADTQYF. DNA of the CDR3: TGCGCCAGCAGCCAAGGTGTGGGAGGTGCAGATACGCAGTATTTT.

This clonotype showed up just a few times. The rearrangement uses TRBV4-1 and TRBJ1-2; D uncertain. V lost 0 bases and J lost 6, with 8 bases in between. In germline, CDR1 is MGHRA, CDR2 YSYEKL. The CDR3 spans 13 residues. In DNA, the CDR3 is TGCGCCAGCAGCCAAGATCAGGCCAATGGCTACACCTTC. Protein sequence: CASSQDQANGYTF.

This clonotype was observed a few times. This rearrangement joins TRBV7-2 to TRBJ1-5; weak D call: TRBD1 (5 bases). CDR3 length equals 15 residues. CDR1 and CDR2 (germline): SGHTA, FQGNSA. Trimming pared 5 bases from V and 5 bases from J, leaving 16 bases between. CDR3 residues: CASSPSGRVDQPQHF. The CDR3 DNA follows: TGTGCCAGCAGCCCCTCCGGCAGGGTGGATCAGCCCCAGCATTTT.

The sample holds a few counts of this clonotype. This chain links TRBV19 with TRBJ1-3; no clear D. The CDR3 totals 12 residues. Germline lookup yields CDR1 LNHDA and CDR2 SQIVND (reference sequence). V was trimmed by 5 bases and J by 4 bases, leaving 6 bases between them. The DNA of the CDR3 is TGTGCCAGTAGTCCGGACGGAAACACCATATATTTT. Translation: CASSPDGNTIYF.

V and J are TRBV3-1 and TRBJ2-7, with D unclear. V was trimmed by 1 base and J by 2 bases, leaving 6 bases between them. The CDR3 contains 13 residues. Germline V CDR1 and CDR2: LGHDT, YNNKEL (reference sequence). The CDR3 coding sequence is TGTGCCAGCAGCCAAGGCCAGACCTACGAGCAGTACTTC. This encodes CASSQGQTYEQYF.

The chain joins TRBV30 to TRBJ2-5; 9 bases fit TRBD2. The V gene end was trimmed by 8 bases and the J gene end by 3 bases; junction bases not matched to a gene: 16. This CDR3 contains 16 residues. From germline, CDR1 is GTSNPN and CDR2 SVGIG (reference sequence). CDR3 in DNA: TGTGCCGGGAAACTTTGGAGGGCTAGCGGGGAAGAGACCCAGTACTTC. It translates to CAGKLWRASGEETQYF. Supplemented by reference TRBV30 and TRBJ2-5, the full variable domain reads SQTIHQWPATLVQPVGSPLSLECTVEGTSNPNLYWYRQAAGRGLQLLFYSVGIGQISSEVPQNLSASRPQDRQFILSSKKLLLSDSGFYLCAGKLWRASGEETQYFGPGTRLLVL.